The T cell receptor (beta chain) under discussion was sequenced for a study of memory CD4+ T cells and cytomegalovirus serostatus. In the study overall: Healthy Belgian adult donors included about nine CMV-positive and 24 CMV-negative people.

This clone ranks as medium-sized. As yet, its antigen is unknown. The germline gives CDR1 SNHLY, CDR2 FYNNEI. CDR3 length: 16 amino acids. V lost 4 bases, J lost 0 bases, and 4 bases stayed unmatched. The sort gate was single viable CD3+CD4+CD8-CD45RO+ cells for memory CD4+ T cells. Original handling: After removing out-of-frame reads, over 2 million distinct TCRbeta sequences remained. The data were produced by immunoSEQ multiplex PCR, yet TCRdb's version contains in-frame clones alone and is incomplete. V and J calls and clone size are those listed in that table; D and trimming were worked out from the DNA. The table lists some 41,000 clones, roughly three quarters of them singletons. General study findings and limits: Suggested: most of the CMV-linked TCR signature lies in CD4+ memory cells.

The sequence was collected from an adult in good health and CMV-seronegative. The V and J genes are TRBV2 and TRBJ2-2; 8 positions match TRBD1. The material sequenced was memory CD4+ T cells from blood. CDR3 in DNA: TGTGCCAGCAGTGTTCAGGGGGCATCGAACACCGGGGAGCTGTTTTTT. This encodes CASSVQGASNTGELFF.